The text below deals with one TCR beta chain. Its antigen is unknown. This may be a read error: a much more frequent sequence differs by one nucleotide. The time point label corresponds to: newly diagnosed GD, antithyroid drugs for less than 3 months. RNA was extracted from PBMCs in TRIzol for both TCR sequencing and RNA sequencing. Graves' disease was diagnosed according to American Thyroid Association guidelines. Recruitment of patients was carried out at an endocrinology department in Xi'an, China. Each patient gave 9 to 10 milliliters of peripheral blood, collected in an EDTA anticoagulant tube. Ficoll Paque Plus density gradient separation was used to isolate PBMCs, and no further T cell sorting was done. An Agilent 2100 Bioanalyzer and agarose gel were used to check RNA quality, and a NanoDrop 2000 was used to measure RNA concentration. CDR1 and CDR2, per the germline V gene (reference sequence), are DFQATT and SNEGSKA. A distance of 13 bases separates the germline ends of V and J, which lose 1 base and 7 bases respectively. Taken from cysteine to phenylalanine, the CDR3 has 13 residues. Only the CDR3 DNA stays, 39 bases, in frame from base 1.

This entry belongs to a study of regulatory T cells in long-lasting Graves disease (dated by TCRdb to about 2021). Regarding the study in general: In the newly diagnosed Graves' disease group, patients had been taking antithyroid drugs for less than 3 months. Peripheral blood TCR sequencing and RNA sequencing compared persistent Graves' disease patients with newly diagnosed Graves' disease patients. The study was registered as a clinical trial and conducted in China. TCR sequencing covered some 13 persistent and roughly 20 newly diagnosed Graves' disease patients, approximately 33 samples in total. Overall study outcomes, separate from this receptor: Only peripheral blood was studied, because thyroid tissue, the primary lesion, was inaccessible. Persistent patients shared more public clonotypes among themselves (2,741) than newly diagnosed patients did (more than 850). Only the TCR beta chain was sequenced and analyzed. The authors acknowledged the small sample size as a limitation that may reduce accuracy. Preferential use of TRBV28, TRBJ1-2 and TRBJ2-5 was observed in persistent disease, whereas TRBV20-1 and TRBJ2-1 were favored in newly diagnosed disease. Lower TCR Shannon entropy and fewer highly expanded clones were observed in persistent Graves' disease patients than in newly diagnosed patients, which suggested clonal expansion.

The library was built by means of multiplex PCR. Sequencing was performed on an Illumina HiSeq 4000. To build TCR beta libraries, CDR3 regions were amplified by Arm-PCR using iRepertoire HTBI primers. Before sequencing, the PCR products underwent gel purification. The original methods were these. A total of fewer than 70 TRBV and under 15 TRBJ segments were identified across samples and were used for gene usage analysis of CDR3 amino acid clonotypes. Filtered high-quality paired reads were merged into contigs using COPE and FqMerger. BLAST was used to align contigs to IMGT TRBV, TRBD and TRBJ reference genes, with CDR3 defined following IMGT. Any clonotype with a frequency above 0.1% was counted as a highly expanded clone. Repertoire diversity was measured by Shannon entropy, and V-J evenness by the Gini coefficient. Public clonotypes were defined as clonotypes shared by more than one individual. TCRdb cleaned the public reads at Q25 with fastp, built clones with MiXCR and kept in-frame beta chains. All rows with the same CDR3 protein become a single entry with the most common DNA and genes. TCRdb's processing, not the authors', yielded these V and J calls. The sample table lists fewer than 350,000 distinct CDR3 sequences, approximately 20% of them with a count of one. About 38% of the sample lies in the top ten.

The material sequenced was peripheral blood mononuclear cells (PBMCs), taken at new diagnosis, from a patient treated with antithyroid drugs. The rearrangement combines TRBV20-1 with TRBJ2-5; the D gene remains uncertain. The receptor comes from a female donor with Graves disease. The CDR3 here reads CSARGSSLGTQYF. The DNA sequence is TGCAGTGCTAGAGGTAGCAGCCTAGGGACCCAGTACTTC.